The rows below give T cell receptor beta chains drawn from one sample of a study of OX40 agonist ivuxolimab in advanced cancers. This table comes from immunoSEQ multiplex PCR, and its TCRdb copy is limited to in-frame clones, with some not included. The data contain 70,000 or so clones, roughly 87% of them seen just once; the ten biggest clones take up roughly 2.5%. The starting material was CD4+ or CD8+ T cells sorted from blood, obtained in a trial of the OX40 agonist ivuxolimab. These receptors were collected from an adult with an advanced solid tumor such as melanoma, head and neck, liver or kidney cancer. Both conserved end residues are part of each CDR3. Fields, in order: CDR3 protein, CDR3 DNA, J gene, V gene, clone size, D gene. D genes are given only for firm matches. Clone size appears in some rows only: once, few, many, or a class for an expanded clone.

CASSARTARGTEAFF TGTGCCAGCAGTGCTAGGACGGCTCGGGGAACTGAAGCTTTCTTT TRBJ1-1 TRBV2 - -
CASSLEGLGQHPIF TGCGCCAGCAGCTTGGAGGGGTTAGGGCAGCACCCAATTTTT TRBJ1-4 TRBV5-1 - -
CASKATGLGRDNEQFF TGTGCCAGTAAGGCAACGGGGTTAGGAAGGGACAATGAGCAGTTCTTC TRBJ2-1 TRBV19 - -
CASSFRLAGGQDTQYF TGTGCCAGCAGCTTCAGACTAGCGGGAGGACAAGATACGCAGTATTTT TRBJ2-3 TRBV5-8 - TRBD2
CASRKQRDYEQYF TGTGCCAGCAGGAAGCAACGAGATTACGAGCAGTACTTC TRBJ2-7 TRBV6-1 - -
CASTGQSSYEQYF TGTGCCAGCACTGGGCAAAGCTCCTACGAGCAGTACTTC TRBJ2-7 TRBV28 - -
CASSRGDRRGEKLFF TGTGCCAGCAGCCGAGGGGACAGGCGAGGTGAAAAACTGTTTTTT TRBJ1-4 TRBV28 - TRBD1
CASSIALPDTQYF TGTGCCAGTAGTATAGCGCTCCCAGATACGCAGTATTTT TRBJ2-3 TRBV19 once -
CASSSDGGGGNTIYF TGTGCCAGCAGCTCTGACGGGGGCGGTGGAAACACCATATATTTT TRBJ1-3 TRBV7-2 few -
CASSLWSGSGQPQHF TGTGCCAGCAGTTTATGGTCAGGGTCGGGACAGCCCCAGCATTTT TRBJ1-5 TRBV28 - -
CASSQEGGRKETQYF TGCGCCAGCAGCCAAGAAGGGGGGAGGAAAGAGACCCAGTACTTC TRBJ2-5 TRBV4-1 - -
CSATGQGPNSPLHF TGCAGCGCGACGGGACAGGGTCCTAATTCACCCCTCCACTTT TRBJ1-6 TRBV29-1 - TRBD1
CASSPQGGGLDEQFF TGTGCCAGCAGCCCTCAGGGGGGGGGCTTGGATGAGCAGTTCTTC TRBJ2-1 TRBV7-2 - -
CASSSSTGVSYNEQFF TGCGCCAGCAGCTCGTCGACAGGGGTCTCCTACAATGAGCAGTTCTTC TRBJ2-1 TRBV5-1 - TRBD1
CASSLGLGGGNTIYF TGTGCCAGCAGCTTGGGGTTAGGAGGTGGAAACACCATATATTTT TRBJ1-3 TRBV7-2 - -
CASRRQGNSNQPQHF TGTGCCAGTAGACGACAGGGTAATAGCAATCAGCCCCAGCATTTT TRBJ1-5 TRBV19 few TRBD1
CASSWGLNLRETQYF TGTGCCAGCAGTTGGGGACTAAATCTTCGGGAGACCCAGTACTTC TRBJ2-5 TRBV13 once TRBD2
CASSLGPGSYEQYF TGTGCCAGCAGCTTGGGACCAGGGTCCTACGAGCAGTACTTC TRBJ2-7 TRBV5-5 few -
CASSFSGQGARGQYF TGTGCCAGCAGCTTCTCGGGACAGGGGGCACGGGGGCAGTACTTC TRBJ2-7 TRBV5-5 - TRBD1
CASSYPREEYGKLFF TGTGCCAGCAGTTATCCGCGGGAGGAATACGGAAAACTGTTTTTT TRBJ1-4 TRBV6-5 - -
CASSPTSSREKLFF TGTGCCAGCTCACCAACCAGTAGCCGTGAAAAACTGTTTTTT TRBJ1-4 TRBV18 - -
CASRRTGGTNEKLFF TGTGCCAGCAGGAGGACAGGGGGAACTAATGAAAAACTGTTTTTT TRBJ1-4 TRBV2 - TRBD1
CASSQEDRGRPQHF TGCGCCAGCAGCCAAGAAGACAGGGGCCGGCCCCAGCATTTT TRBJ1-5 TRBV4-3 - TRBD1
CASRYRGGVESPLHF TGTGCCAGCAGATATAGAGGGGGGGTTGAATCACCCCTCCACTTT TRBJ1-6 TRBV6-5 - -
CASSQGTGGYYGYTF TGTGCCAGCAGCCAAGGGACAGGGGGGTACTATGGCTACACCTTC TRBJ1-2 TRBV11-2 - TRBD1
CASSPGTGDVEQYF TGTGCCAGCAGCCCCGGGACAGGGGACGTCGAGCAGTACTTC TRBJ2-7 TRBV7-8 few TRBD1
CASSLGGFTDEQFF TGTGCCAGCAGCTTAGGAGGGTTCACGGATGAGCAGTTCTTC TRBJ2-1 TRBV7-2 - -
CASSPGQGGNEKLFF TGTGCCAGCTCACCAGGACAGGGCGGAAATGAAAAACTGTTTTTT TRBJ1-4 TRBV18 - TRBD1
CASNPTGAGNTIYF TGCGCCAGCAATCCGACAGGGGCTGGAAACACCATATATTTT TRBJ1-3 TRBV10-2 - TRBD1
CASSIAKLGSNQPQHF TGTGCCAGTAGTATTGCAAAGCTAGGCAGCAATCAGCCCCAGCATTTT TRBJ1-5 TRBV19 once -
CASSKSGAFDQPQHF TGCGCCAGCAGCAAATCCGGGGCCTTCGATCAGCCCCAGCATTTT TRBJ1-5 TRBV5-1 few -
CASSSGQGLLGANVLTF TGTGCCAGCAGTTCGGGACAGGGCCTACTTGGGGCCAACGTCCTGACTTTC TRBJ2-6 TRBV27 - TRBD1
CASSQGAGYGYTF TGTGCCAGCAGCCAGGGGGCTGGATATGGCTACACCTTC TRBJ1-2 TRBV5-4 - TRBD1
CASSRPETGVGYTF TGTGCCAGCAGTAGGCCCGAGACAGGGGTAGGCTACACCTTC TRBJ1-2 TRBV7-2 - TRBD1
CASSVRDRVGTDTQYF TGTGCCAGCAGCGTCCGGGACAGGGTGGGCACAGATACGCAGTATTTT TRBJ2-3 TRBV9 - TRBD1
CASSLSTGRLSF TGTGCCAGCAGCTTAAGCACGGGCAGGCTTTCCTTC TRBJ1-2 TRBV7-9 - -
CASSFPTLGGADTQYF TGTGCCAGCAGCTTCCCCACCCTCGGGGGAGCTGATACGCAGTATTTT TRBJ2-3 TRBV7-2 - -
CASRTRSYNEQFF TGTGCCAGCAGGACTCGTTCCTACAATGAGCAGTTCTTC TRBJ2-1 TRBV6-1 - -
CATRAGGPYNEQFF TGTGCCACCCGAGCGGGAGGGCCCTACAATGAGCAGTTCTTC TRBJ2-1 TRBV5-4 - TRBD2
CAWSEGQGFDYGYTF TGTGCCTGGAGTGAAGGGCAGGGGTTTGACTATGGCTACACCTTC TRBJ1-2 TRBV30 - -
CASSEGGWGIQYF TGTGCCAGCAGTGAAGGGGGTTGGGGGATCCAGTATTTT TRBJ2-3 TRBV25-1 - -
CASSIVRGNQPQHF TGTGCCAGTAGTATAGTGCGGGGAAATCAGCCCCAGCATTTT TRBJ1-5 TRBV19 - -
CASSSGGRYEQYF TGTGCCAGCAGTTCGGGGGGGCGGTACGAGCAGTACTTC TRBJ2-7 TRBV28 - TRBD2
CASSSDGSEQYF TGTGCCAGCTCTTCTGACGGTAGCGAGCAGTACTTC TRBJ2-7 TRBV18 - -
CASSENNEQFF TGTGCCAGCAGTGAAAACAATGAGCAGTTCTTC TRBJ2-1 TRBV2 - -
CASSLEVPMNTEAFF TGCGCCAGCAGCTTGGAGGTGCCAATGAACACTGAAGCTTTCTTT TRBJ1-1 TRBV5-1 - -
CASSQGSQRTYGYTF TGTGCCAGCAGCCAAGGAAGCCAGAGGACCTATGGCTACACCTTC TRBJ1-2 TRBV4-2 few -
CASSPLDNSPSKNIQYF TGCGCCAGCAGCCCCCTGGATAACAGCCCTTCCAAAAACATTCAGTACTTC TRBJ2-4 TRBV4-1 - -
CASSASGRAAPGELFF TGCGCCAGCAGCGCTAGCGGGAGGGCCGCCCCCGGGGAGCTGTTTTTT TRBJ2-2 TRBV5-1 - TRBD2
CASSTPGTGVEKLFF TGTGCCAGCAGTACACCCGGGACAGGGGTTGAAAAACTGTTTTTT TRBJ1-4 TRBV28 - TRBD1
CASSLDRNSPLHF TGTGCCAGCTCACTTGACAGGAATTCACCCCTCCACTTT TRBJ1-6 TRBV18 - -
CATRNEALDTGELFF TGTGCCACCAGAAACGAGGCATTAGACACCGGGGAGCTGTTTTTT TRBJ2-2 TRBV2 - -
CASSPRRYGWTEAFF TGTGCCAGCAGCCCCCGGAGGTACGGGTGGACTGAAGCTTTCTTT TRBJ1-1 TRBV28 - -
CASSRDRDTGELFF TGTGCCAGTAGTCGGGACAGGGACACCGGGGAGCTGTTTTTT TRBJ2-2 TRBV19 once TRBD1
CASTEGWGNEQFF TGTGCCAGTACCGAAGGATGGGGTAATGAGCAGTTCTTC TRBJ2-1 TRBV19 - -
CASWGGTPYNEQFF TGTGCCAGCTGGGGGGGTACCCCATACAATGAGCAGTTCTTC TRBJ2-1 TRBV18 - TRBD2
CASRAGGQETQYF TGTGCCAGCAGGGCGGGGGGGCAAGAGACCCAGTACTTC TRBJ2-5 TRBV28 - TRBD2
CASSWGTGHTGELFF TGTGCCAGCAGTTGGGGGACAGGGCACACCGGGGAGCTGTTTTTT TRBJ2-2 TRBV6-5 - TRBD1
CASSPNGELYDSNQPQHF TGTGCCAGCAGCCCAAACGGGGAGCTCTATGATAGCAATCAGCCCCAGCATTTT TRBJ1-5 TRBV7-8 - -
CASSQDGIGVDTQYF TGCGCCAGCAGCCAAGATGGAATAGGGGTCGATACGCAGTATTTT TRBJ2-3 TRBV4-1 - -